The 16 T cell receptor beta chains in this list originate from one sample, sequenced in a study of T cell responses to AZD1222 COVID-19 vaccine. Repertoires were generated with immunoSEQ multiplex PCR, while TCRdb's copy carries only in-frame clones and drops some. This table has roughly 160,000 clones, around 95% appearing once. Source: peripheral blood, taken on day 0 of AZD1222 vaccination. These receptors all stem from an adult in good health.

The rearrangement links TRBV7-8 to TRBJ1-5; D is uncertain. This CDR3 contains 14 residues. The germline gives CDR1 SGHVS, CDR2 FQNEAQ. V was clipped by 1 base and J by 3 bases, with 7 bases between them. CDR3 sequence reads: CASSLGRNNQPQHF. The CDR3 DNA is TGTGCCAGCAGCTTAGGACGGAACAATCAGCCCCAGCATTTT.

This clone appeared once. J is TRBJ2-1 and V is TRBV6-5, with 11 nucleotides matching TRBD2. Germline V gene sequence: CDR1 MNHEY, CDR2 SVGAGI. V dropped 10 bases and J dropped 5; count of bases not matched to a gene: 4. CDR3 length: 13 amino acids. The CDR3 region is CATQLAGDNEQFF. For the CDR3, the DNA is TGTGCCACACAACTAGCGGGAGACAATGAGCAGTTCTTC.

The V gene is TRBV5-5, the J gene TRBJ1-2; possibly TRBD1 for D (6 bases). This CDR3 is built from 15 residues. V lost 1 base to trimming and J lost 3 bases, with 13 bases between them. CDR1 is SGHKS, CDR2 YYEKEE, per germline (reference sequence). The DNA for the CDR3 is TGTGCCAGCAGCTTGTCCGGGGGCGCTTACTATGGCTACACCTTC. Translation gives CASSLSGGAYYGYTF.

The chain carries TRBV18 and TRBJ1-3, with a possible D match to TRBD1 (6 bases). V was shortened by 2 bases and J by 3 bases, with 17 bases between the two germline ends. This CDR3 is built from 17 residues. Per germline, CDR1 KGHSH and CDR2 LQKENI. As DNA, the CDR3 is TGTGCCAGCTCACCATTAGCAGGGGTTAAACATGGAAACACCATATATTTT. Translated: CASSPLAGVKHGNTIYF.

The chain combines TRBV11-2 with TRBJ2-1, with TRBD2 identical over 7 bases. J lost 6 bases, V lost 4 bases, and 9 bases had no gene match. This CDR3 is 15 amino acids long. CDR1 and CDR2 from the germline V gene are SGHAT and FQNNGV. The CDR3 bases are TGTGCCAGCAGCTCGACGAGCGGGAACGGCAATGAGCAGTTCTTC. Its translation: CASSSTSGNGNEQFF.

V is TRBV7-9 and J is TRBJ1-1, with unresolved D. Trimming left V 5 bases short and J 0 bases short, with 10 bases between. Germline-derived CDR1 and CDR2 are SEHNR and FQNEAQ (reference sequence). The CDR3 runs to 14 residues. CDR3 nucleotide sequence: TGTGCCAGCAGCAAGGCGGCGGTGAACACTGAAGCTTTCTTT. Its protein product is CASSKAAVNTEAFF.

The sample holds one count of this clone. The chain carries TRBV29-1 and TRBJ2-5, with D tentatively TRBD2 (5 bases). The CDR3 runs 12 residues. Germline lookup yields CDR1 SQVTM and CDR2 ANQGSEA. With 7 bases removed from V and 5 bases from J, the gap between germline ends came to 14 bases. CDR3 residues: CSAAGMLETQYF. For the CDR3, the DNA is TGCAGCGCCGCCGGGATGCTGGAGACCCAGTACTTC. The entire variable domain, with the rest obtained from reference TRBV29-1 and TRBJ2-5, is as follows: SAVISQKPSRDICQRGTSLTIQCQVDSQVTMMFWYRQQPGQSLTLIATANQGSEATYESGFVIDKFPISRPNLTFSTLTVSNMSPEDSSIYLCSAAGMLETQYFGPGTRLLVL.

V is TRBV29-1 and J is TRBJ1-2; D not certain. The V gene's germline CDR1 is SQVTM and CDR2 ANQGSEA. V shed 5 bases and J shed 5 bases, with 9 bases lying between them. The CDR3 contains 11 residues. This chain's CDR3 is CSVLDLYGYTF. The DNA of the CDR3 is TGCAGCGTTTTAGACTTGTATGGCTACACCTTC.

V gene TRBV15 combines with J gene TRBJ2-2; TRBD2 is a possible D gene (7 bases). The CDR3 sequence is 17 residues long. CDR1 LNHNV and CDR2 YYDKDF come from the germline V gene (reference sequence). V was cut by 4 bases and J by 7 bases, with 22 bases left in between. The CDR3 DNA reads as TGTGCCACCAGCACATCCCTGGGAGGGGGAGCCGGCGGGGAGCTGTTTTTT. Protein sequence: CATSTSLGGGAGGELFF.

The rearrangement joins TRBV4-1 to TRBJ2-3, with D perhaps TRBD2 (6 bases). Germline CDR1 MGHRA, CDR2 YSYEKL. The CDR3 runs to 19 residues. V lost 0 bases and J 2 bases, leaving 21 bases between the germline ends. CDR3 nucleotide sequence: TGCGCCAGCAGCCAAGATGGGTTGGTAGGAGGGAGCGACACAGATACGCAGTATTTT. Its protein is CASSQDGLVGGSDTDTQYF.

In its sample, this clone was seen once. J is TRBJ2-4 and V is TRBV7-9; weak D call: TRBD2 (6 bases). From germline, CDR1 is SEHNR and CDR2 FQNEAQ (reference sequence). V lost 2 bases, J lost 11 bases, and 19 bases lay in between. There are 15 residues in the CDR3. The CDR3: CASSLRERAAGVQYF. The CDR3 bases are TGTGCCAGCAGCTTAAGAGAGCGGGCTGCCGGGGTTCAGTACTTC. The complete variable domain, with remaining parts taken from reference TRBV7-9 and TRBJ2-4, reads DTGVSQNPRHKITKRGQNVTFRCDPISEHNRLYWYRQTLGQGPEFLTYFQNEAQLEKSRLLSDRFSAERPKGSFSTLEIQRTEQGDSAMYLCASSLRERAAGVQYFGAGTRLSVL.

The chain carries TRBV7-2 and TRBJ1-2; no reliable D call. Germline loops: CDR1 SGHTA, CDR2 FQGNSA. The CDR3 is 13 residues long. V lost 6 bases and J 1 base, leaving 9 bases between the germline ends. CDR3 sequence: CASRAGVNYGYTF. The CDR3 DNA follows: TGTGCCAGCAGGGCCGGAGTTAACTATGGCTACACCTTC.

The table lists this clone with a count of one. The rearrangement links TRBV27 to TRBJ2-1, with TRBD2 matching over 8 bases. The CDR3 loop spans 16 amino acids. CDR1 is MNHEY, CDR2 SMNVEV, per germline (reference sequence). Trimming at V came to 5 bases and at J to 1 base, leaving 7 bases not matched to a gene. CDR3 residues: CASSLSGTSSYNEQFF. DNA for the CDR3: TGTGCCAGCAGTCTCTCCGGGACTAGTTCCTACAATGAGCAGTTCTTC.

The V and J genes are TRBV12-3 or TRBV12-4 and TRBJ1-3; D is unresolved. CDR3 length: 12 amino acids. Trimming pared 2 bases from V and 2 bases from J, leaving 1 base between. In DNA, the CDR3 is TGTGCCAGCAGTTTAACTGGAAACACCATATATTTT. It encodes CASSLTGNTIYF.

In this sample, this clone turned up once. CDR3 sequence: CASSSPGQHQPQHF. CDR3 in DNA: TGTGCCAGCAGCTCCCCTGGACAGCATCAGCCCCAGCATTTT. The chain combines TRBV7-9 with TRBJ1-5, with D possibly matching TRBD1 (6 bases). CDR3 size: 14 residues. Germline V gene sequence: CDR1 SEHNR, CDR2 FQNEAQ (reference sequence). V lost 4 bases, J lost 5 bases, and 12 bases lay in between.

V usage is TRBV5-4 and J usage is TRBJ1-2; 11 bases line up with TRBD1. V was clipped by 5 bases and J by 8 bases; unmatched bases: 5. CDR3 length: 13 residues. Germline CDR1 SGHNT, CDR2 YYREEE (reference sequence). The CDR3, as DNA: TGTGCCAGCAGACTGGACAGGGGGCCAGGCTACACCTTC. It specifies CASRLDRGPGYTF.